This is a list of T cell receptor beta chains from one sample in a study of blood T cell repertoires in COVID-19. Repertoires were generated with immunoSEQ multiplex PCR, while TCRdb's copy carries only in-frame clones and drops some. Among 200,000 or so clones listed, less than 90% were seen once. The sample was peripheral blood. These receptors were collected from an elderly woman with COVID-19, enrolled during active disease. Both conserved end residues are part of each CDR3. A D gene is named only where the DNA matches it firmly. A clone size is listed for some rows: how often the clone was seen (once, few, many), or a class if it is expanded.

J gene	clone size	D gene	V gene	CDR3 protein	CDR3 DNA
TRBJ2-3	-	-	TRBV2	CASSGPSRGLSADTQYF	TGTGCCAGCAGTGGTCCCTCTAGGGGTCTTTCGGCAGATACGCAGTATTTT
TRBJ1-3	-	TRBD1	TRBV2	CASSFSRDRGQSGNTIYF	TGTGCCAGCAGCTTTAGCCGGGACAGGGGGCAAAGTGGAAACACCATATATTTT
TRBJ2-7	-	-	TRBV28	CASSLYSYEQYF	TGTGCCAGCAGTTTGTACAGTTACGAGCAGTACTTC
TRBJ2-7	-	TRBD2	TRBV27	CASSSSGGGSDEQYF	TGTGCCAGCAGCTCCTCTGGCGGGGGGTCGGACGAGCAGTACTTC
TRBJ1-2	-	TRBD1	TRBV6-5	CATRSPGGNYGYTF	TGTGCCACCCGAAGCCCAGGGGGAAACTATGGCTACACCTTC
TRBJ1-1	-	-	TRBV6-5	CASHRAGDTEAFF	TGTGCCAGCCACAGGGCCGGCGACACTGAAGCTTTCTTT
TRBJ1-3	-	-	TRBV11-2	CASSFGLSQYTIYF	TGTGCCAGCAGCTTTGGTTTATCACAGTACACCATATATTTT
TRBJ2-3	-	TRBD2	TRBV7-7	CASSRVPTSGGTDTQYF	TGTGCTAGCAGCAGGGTTCCGACTAGCGGGGGCACAGATACGCAGTATTTT
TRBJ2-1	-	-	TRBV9	CASSVRIYNEQFF	TGTGCCAGCAGTGTCCGTATTTACAATGAGCAGTTCTTC
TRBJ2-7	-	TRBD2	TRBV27	CASTRWGGYEQYF	TGTGCCAGCACTCGCTGGGGGGGCTACGAGCAGTACTTC
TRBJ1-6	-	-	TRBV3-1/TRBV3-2	CASSLGGLSRNSPLHF	TGTGCCAGCAGCCTTGGAGGGTTAAGTCGTAATTCACCCCTCCACTTT
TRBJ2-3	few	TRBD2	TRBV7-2	CASSLGTSGGADTQYF	TGTGCCAGCAGCCTGGGGACTAGCGGGGGGGCAGATACGCAGTATTTT
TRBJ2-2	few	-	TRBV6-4	CARTEELFF	TGTGCCAGGACAGAGGAGCTGTTTTTT
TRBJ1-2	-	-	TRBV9	CASSPDPGANYGYTF	TGTGCCAGCAGCCCAGACCCTGGAGCTAACTATGGCTACACCTTC